This T cell receptor (beta chain) was captured by sequencing in a study of T cell repertoires in cytomegalovirus infection (dated by TCRdb to the late 2010s). Turning to the overall study: The HLA type of each donor mattered for the analysis, because public TCR beta signatures pointed to carriage of CMV infection along with the matching HLA type.

The sample holds many counts of this clonotype. Its antigen remains undetermined. Base quality data are lacking; no much larger clone is found one base away. Results the study describes overall, beyond this receptor: The ex vivo response was dominated by HLA-C-restricted CMV-specific TCR beta clonotypes, which also provided the single most frequent clonotype in two of eight donors. In both this cohort and an independent 352-donor cohort, the cumulative frequency of public TCR beta family members distinguished carriers of CMV infection plus the relevant HLA type.

CDR3 length: 16 amino acids, cysteine to phenylalanine. This entry keeps only the CDR3 DNA: 48 bases, framed from base 1. The junction shows trimming of 5 bases on V and 0 bases on J, and the gene matches do not reach 6 bases of it. CDR1 SGHVS and CDR2 FNYEAQ are derived from the germline V gene. Instrument used: Illumina HiSeq 1500. The public reads were quality trimmed at Q25 with fastp and then assembled into clones with MiXCR by TCRdb, keeping productive beta chains. Each entry merges the rows of one CDR3 protein and shows their most common DNA and genes. The sample contains roughly 500,000 distinct CDR3 sequences, approximately 15% of them found a single time. The ten largest clonotypes hold roughly a quarter of the sample.

The receptor's source is a human donor in good health (CMV status not recorded). Some clones in this sample may be carry-over from other donors' samples. What was sequenced was CD8+ T cells from PBMCs. This sequence uses TRBV7-6 and TRBJ2-3, with TRBD2 matching 9 junction bases. The DNA is TGTGCCAGCAGCGCCGAACTAGCGGGTAGCACAGATACGCAGTATTTT. Its translation is CASSAELAGSTDTQYF. Outside the CDR3, residues come from the reference TRBV7-6 and TRBJ2-3 proteins, so the full variable domain is: GAGVSQSPRYKVTKRGQDVALRCDPISGHVSLYWYRQALGQGPEFLTYFNYEAQQDKSGLPNDRFSAERPEGSISTLTIQRTEQRDSAMYRCASSAELAGSTDTQYFGPGTRLTVL.